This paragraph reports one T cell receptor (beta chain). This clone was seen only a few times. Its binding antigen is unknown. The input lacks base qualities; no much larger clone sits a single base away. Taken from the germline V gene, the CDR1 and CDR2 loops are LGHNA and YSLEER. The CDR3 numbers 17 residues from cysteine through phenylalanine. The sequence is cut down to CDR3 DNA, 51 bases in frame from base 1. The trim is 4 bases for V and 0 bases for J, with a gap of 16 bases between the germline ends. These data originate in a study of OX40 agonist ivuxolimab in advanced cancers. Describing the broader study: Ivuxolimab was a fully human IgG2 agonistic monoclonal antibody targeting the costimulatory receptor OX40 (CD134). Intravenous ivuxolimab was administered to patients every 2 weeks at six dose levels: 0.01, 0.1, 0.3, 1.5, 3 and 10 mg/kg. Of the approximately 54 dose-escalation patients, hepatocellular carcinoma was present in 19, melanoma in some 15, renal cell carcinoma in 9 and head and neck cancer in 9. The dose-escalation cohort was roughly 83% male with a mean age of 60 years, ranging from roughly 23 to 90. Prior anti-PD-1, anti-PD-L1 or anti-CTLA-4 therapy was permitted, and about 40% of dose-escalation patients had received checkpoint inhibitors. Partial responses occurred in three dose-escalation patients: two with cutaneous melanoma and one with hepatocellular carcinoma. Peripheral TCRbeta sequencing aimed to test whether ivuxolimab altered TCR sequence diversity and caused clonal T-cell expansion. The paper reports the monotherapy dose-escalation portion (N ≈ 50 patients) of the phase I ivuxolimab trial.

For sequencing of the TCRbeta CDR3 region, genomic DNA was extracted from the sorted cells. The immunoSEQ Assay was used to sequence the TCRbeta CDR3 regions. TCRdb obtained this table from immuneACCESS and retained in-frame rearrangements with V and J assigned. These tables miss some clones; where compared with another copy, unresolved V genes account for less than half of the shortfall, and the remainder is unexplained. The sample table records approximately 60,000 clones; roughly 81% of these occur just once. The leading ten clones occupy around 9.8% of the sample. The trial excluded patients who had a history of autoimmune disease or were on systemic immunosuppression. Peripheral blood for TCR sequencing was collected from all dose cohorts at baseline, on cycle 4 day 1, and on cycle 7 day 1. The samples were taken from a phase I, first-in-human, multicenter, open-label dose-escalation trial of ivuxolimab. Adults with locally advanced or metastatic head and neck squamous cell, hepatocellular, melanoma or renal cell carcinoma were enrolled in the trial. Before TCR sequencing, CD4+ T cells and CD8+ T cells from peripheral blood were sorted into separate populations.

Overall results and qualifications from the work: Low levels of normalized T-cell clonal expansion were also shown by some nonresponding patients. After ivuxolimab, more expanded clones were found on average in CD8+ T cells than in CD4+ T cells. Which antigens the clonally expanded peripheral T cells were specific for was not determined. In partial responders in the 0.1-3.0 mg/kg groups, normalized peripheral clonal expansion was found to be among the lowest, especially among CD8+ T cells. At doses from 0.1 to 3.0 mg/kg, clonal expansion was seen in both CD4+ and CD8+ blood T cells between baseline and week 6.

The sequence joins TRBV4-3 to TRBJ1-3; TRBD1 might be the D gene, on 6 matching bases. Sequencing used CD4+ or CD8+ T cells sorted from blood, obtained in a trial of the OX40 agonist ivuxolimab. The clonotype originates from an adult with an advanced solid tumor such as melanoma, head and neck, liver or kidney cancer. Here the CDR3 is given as CASSLTITGSSGNTIYF. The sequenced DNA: TGCGCCAGCAGCCTTACAATAACAGGGAGCTCTGGAAACACCATATATTTT.